This T cell receptor beta chain was profiled in a study of CD8+CD57+ T cells in acquired aplastic anemia (dated by TCRdb to 2017 to 2018). About the full investigation: DNA extracted from sorted CD4+ and CD8+ cells had a mean of about 3 ug, with a range of about 0.19 to 27.4 ug. CD8+CD57+ expansion was defined as frequency above the mean frequency observed in healthy subjects.

TCR beta VDJ combination and CDR3 sequence profiling used genomic DNA as the template. An Illumina HiSeq 2000 was used for TCR repertoire sequencing. The source study handled its data this way. Repertoire assessment relied on Simpson's diversity index, CDR3 size and DJ length profiles, and TRBV/TRBJ rearrangement plots. The most abundant DNA sequence in the deep sequencing data was taken as the immunodominant clone. CDR3 amino acid sequences were checked for sharing between subjects and were compared against published repertoires and the VDJdb database. TCRdb trimmed public reads at Q25 via fastp, called clones via MiXCR and kept in-frame beta chains. One record per CDR3 amino acid sequence lists the most common genes and DNA. The V and J calls shown here were made by TCRdb, not taken from the authors' results. The table for this sample lists 150,000 to 160,000 distinct CDR3 sequences; approximately 52% of them were counted only once. The top ten constitute 9.5% to 15% of the sample.

Flow cytometry had shown CD8+CD57+ cell expansion in the patients selected for sequencing. Severe acquired aplastic anemia was diagnosed in all patients according to International Study of Aplastic Anemia and Agranulocytosis and Camitta criteria. No therapy had been received by the patients at the time of blood sampling. The study deep-sequenced TCR repertoires of sorted CD4+ and CD8+ blood T cells from severe aplastic anemia patients and healthy subjects. Patients were enrolled in the USA under clinicaltrials.gov protocols 00001620, 01623167, 00001397, 00071045, 00081523 and 00961064. Ficoll-Paque density gradient centrifugation was used to isolate peripheral blood mononuclear cells. Before DNA extraction, CD4+ and CD8+ T cells were sorted with FACS or magnetic beads. Note on this clonotype: Its target antigen remains unknown. Mismatch with germline at one junction end may stem from a read error.

The CDR3 contains 15 residues, cysteine and phenylalanine counted. Only the CDR3 part of the read is kept: 45 bases, read in frame from the first base. The germline V gene supplies CDR1 SNHLY and CDR2 FYNNEI. The study at large found these results: No significant difference in CD8+ Simpson's diversity was found between patients and healthy controls (P=0.060). Roughly 30 CD8+ CDR3 sequences were shared between patients and controls but appeared highly expressed in patients and within their immunodominant clones.

The rearrangement combines TRBV2 with TRBJ1-2, and TRBD1 aligns with 8 junction nucleotides. The sequenced material came from sorted CD4+, CD8+, or CD8+CD57+ T cells (not recorded which) from PBMCs. The TCR originated in a human donor with aplastic anemia. The nucleotide sequence is given as TGTACCAGCAGTGGATACAGGGGGGAAGACTATGGCTACACCTTC. This encodes CTSSGYRGEDYGYTF.